This T cell receptor beta chain comes out of a study of shared clonotypes between healthy human individuals. For the study at large: Plates per donor: three CD4 naive, three CD4 memory, two CD8 naive, one CD8 memory.

The assay was immunoSEQ multiplex PCR, and TCRdb's table has in-frame clones only and misses some. The sample includes some 2,500,000 clones, over 85% seen only once; the top ten take about 0.34%. Partitioning of CD4+ cells yielded a CD45RA+ naive subset and a CD45RA-negative memory subset. In germline, CDR1 is SGHNT, CDR2 YYREEE (reference sequence). The CDR3 consists of 16 residues. The germline V and J ends were trimmed by 0 bases and 0 bases, with 9 bases remaining between them. The sequence was obtained from a man aged 18 to 35 in good health. Some clones in this sample may be carry-over from other donors' samples. The sequencing sample was made of naive CD4+ T cells from PBMCs. The sample's subset: CD45RA+ positively selected. The rearrangement uses TRBV5-4 and TRBJ2-2; D possibly uses TRBD1 or TRBD2 (5 bases each). The CDR3 nucleotides read TGTGCCAGCAGCTTGGGGGGACGTTCGAACACCGGGGAGCTGTTTTTT. Its translation: CASSLGGRSNTGELFF. Variable domain in full (rest from reference TRBV5-4 and TRBJ2-2): ETGVTQSPTHLIKTRGQQVTLRCSSQSGHNTVSWYQQALGQGPQFIFQYYREEENGRGNFPPRFSGLQFPNYSSELNVNALELDDSALYLCASSLGGRSNTGELFFGEGSRLTVL.